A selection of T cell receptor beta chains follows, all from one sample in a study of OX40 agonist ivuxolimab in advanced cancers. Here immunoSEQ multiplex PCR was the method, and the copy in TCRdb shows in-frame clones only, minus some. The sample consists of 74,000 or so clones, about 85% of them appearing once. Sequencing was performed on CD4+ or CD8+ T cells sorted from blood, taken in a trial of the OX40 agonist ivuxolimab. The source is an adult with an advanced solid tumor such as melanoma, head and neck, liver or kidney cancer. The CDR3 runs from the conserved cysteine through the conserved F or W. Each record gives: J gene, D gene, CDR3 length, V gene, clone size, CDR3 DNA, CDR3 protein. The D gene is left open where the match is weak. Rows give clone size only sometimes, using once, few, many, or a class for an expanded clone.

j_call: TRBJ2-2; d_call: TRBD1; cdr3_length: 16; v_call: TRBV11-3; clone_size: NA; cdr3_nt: TGTGCCAGCAGCCCCGGGGGGACAGGGCCTCACGGGGAGCTGTTTTTT; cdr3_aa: CASSPGGTGPHGELFF
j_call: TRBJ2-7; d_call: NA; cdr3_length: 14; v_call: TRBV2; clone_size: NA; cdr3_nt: TGTGCCAGCCATTTTTCCGGGACGGACTACGAGCAGTACTTC; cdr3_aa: CASHFSGTDYEQYF
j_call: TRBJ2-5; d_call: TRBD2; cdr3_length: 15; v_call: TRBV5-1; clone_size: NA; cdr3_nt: TGCGCCAGCAGCTTGGGGCTAGCGGATCAAGAGACCCAGTACTTC; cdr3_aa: CASSLGLADQETQYF
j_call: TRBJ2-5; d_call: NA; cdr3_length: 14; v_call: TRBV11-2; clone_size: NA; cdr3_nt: TGTGCCAGCAGCTTAAGGGGGAGGGGGGAGACCCAGTACTTC; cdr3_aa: CASSLRGRGETQYF
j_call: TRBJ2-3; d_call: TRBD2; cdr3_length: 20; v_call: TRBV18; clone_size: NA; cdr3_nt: TGTGCCAGCTCACCTCTTGGGACTAGCGGATGGAGGGAGGGGCCAGATACGCAGTATTTT; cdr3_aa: CASSPLGTSGWREGPDTQYF
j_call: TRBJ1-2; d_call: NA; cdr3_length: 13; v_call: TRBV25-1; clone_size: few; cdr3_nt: TGTGCCAGCAGTGAATTCCAGGATGGTGGCTACACCTTC; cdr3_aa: CASSEFQDGGYTF
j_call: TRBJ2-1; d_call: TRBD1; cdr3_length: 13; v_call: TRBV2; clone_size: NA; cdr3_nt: TGTGCCAGCAGTGGCAGGACAGGGGGCGAGCAGTTCTTC; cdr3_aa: CASSGRTGGEQFF
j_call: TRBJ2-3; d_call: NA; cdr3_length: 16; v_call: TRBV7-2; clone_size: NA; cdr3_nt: TGTGCCAGCATCGAGTTGGGGGGGCGCTCCACAGATACGCAGTATTTT; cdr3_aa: CASIELGGRSTDTQYF
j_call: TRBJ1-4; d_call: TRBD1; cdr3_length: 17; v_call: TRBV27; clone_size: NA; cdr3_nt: TGTGCCAGCAGTTTATCGGGACAGGGCAGGGGGAGTGAAAAACTGTTTTTT; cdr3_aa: CASSLSGQGRGSEKLFF
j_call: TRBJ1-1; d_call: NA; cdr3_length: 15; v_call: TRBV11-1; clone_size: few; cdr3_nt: TGTGCCAGCAGCACCACAACAGGGTTCAACACTGAAGCTTTCTTT; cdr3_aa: CASSTTTGFNTEAFF
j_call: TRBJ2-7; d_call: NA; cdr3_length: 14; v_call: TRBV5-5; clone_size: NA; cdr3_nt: TGTGCCAGCAGCTTGGGGACAGCTTCCTACGAGCAGTACTTC; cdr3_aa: CASSLGTASYEQYF
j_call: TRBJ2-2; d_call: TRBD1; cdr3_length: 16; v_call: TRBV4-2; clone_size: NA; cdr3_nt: TGTGCCAGCAGCCAACCGGGACAGGGGGCTGGCGGGGAGCTGTTTTTT; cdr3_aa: CASSQPGQGAGGELFF
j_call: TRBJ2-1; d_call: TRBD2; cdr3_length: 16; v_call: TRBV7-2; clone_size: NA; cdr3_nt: TGTGCCAGCAGCTTAAGGGCTAGCGGCGGGTTGGATGAGCAGTTCTTC; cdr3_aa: CASSLRASGGLDEQFF
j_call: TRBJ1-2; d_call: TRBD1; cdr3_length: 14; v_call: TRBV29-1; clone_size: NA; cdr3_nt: TGCAGCGTTTCTGGGTCAGGGGGCTATGATGGCTACACCTTC; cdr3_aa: CSVSGSGGYDGYTF
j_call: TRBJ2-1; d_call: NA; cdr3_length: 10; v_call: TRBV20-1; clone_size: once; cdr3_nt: TGCAGTGCCGAAGGGGTCGAGCAGTTCTTC; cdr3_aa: CSAEGVEQFF
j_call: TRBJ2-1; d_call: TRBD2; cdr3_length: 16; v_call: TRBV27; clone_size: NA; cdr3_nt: TGTGCCAGCAGTCGGGGTGGGACTAGCGGAAACAATGAGCAGTTCTTC; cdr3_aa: CASSRGGTSGNNEQFF
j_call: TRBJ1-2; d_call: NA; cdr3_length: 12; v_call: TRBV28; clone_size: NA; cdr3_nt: TGTGCCAGCAGTTTAAGGGGGTATGGCTACACCTTC; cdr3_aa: CASSLRGYGYTF
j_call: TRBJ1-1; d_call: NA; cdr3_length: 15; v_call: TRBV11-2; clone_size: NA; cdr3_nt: TGTGCCAGCAGCCCCCGACAGAGTCCGAACACTGAAGCTTTCTTT; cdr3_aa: CASSPRQSPNTEAFF
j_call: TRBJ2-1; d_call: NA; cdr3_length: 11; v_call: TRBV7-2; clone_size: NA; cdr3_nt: TGTGCCAGCAGGACCAGAGGTGAGCAGTTCTTC; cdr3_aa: CASRTRGEQFF
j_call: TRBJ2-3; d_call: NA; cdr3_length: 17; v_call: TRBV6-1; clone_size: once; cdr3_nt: TGTGCCAGCAGTGAATATATCGCGGGGGCCACCACAGATACGCAGTATTTT; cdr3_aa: CASSEYIAGATTDTQYF
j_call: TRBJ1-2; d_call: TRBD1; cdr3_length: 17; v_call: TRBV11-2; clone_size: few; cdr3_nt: TGTGCCAGCAGTTCTCCCCCACCGGGACAGGGACGCTATGGCTACACCTTC; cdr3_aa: CASSSPPPGQGRYGYTF
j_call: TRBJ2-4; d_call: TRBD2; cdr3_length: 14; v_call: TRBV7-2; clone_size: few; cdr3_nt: TGTGCCAGCAGCTTAGGCCTAGCGGAGGACATTCAGTACTTC; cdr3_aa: CASSLGLAEDIQYF
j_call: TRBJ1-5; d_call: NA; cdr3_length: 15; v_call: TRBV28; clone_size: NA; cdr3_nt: NA; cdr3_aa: CASSFGPGVDQPQHF
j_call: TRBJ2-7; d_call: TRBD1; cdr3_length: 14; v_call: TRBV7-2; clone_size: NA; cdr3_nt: TGTGCCAGCAGCTTAATGGGACAGTCCTACGAGCAGTACTTC; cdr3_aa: CASSLMGQSYEQYF
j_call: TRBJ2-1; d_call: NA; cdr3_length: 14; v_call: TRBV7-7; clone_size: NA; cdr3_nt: TGTGCTAGCAGCTTGGATCGGGTCTCCAATGAGCAGTTCTTC; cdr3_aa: CASSLDRVSNEQFF
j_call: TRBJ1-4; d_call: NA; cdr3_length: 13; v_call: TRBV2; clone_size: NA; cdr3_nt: TGTGCCAGCAGTAGGGCCGAAAATGAAAAACTGTTTTTT; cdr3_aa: CASSRAENEKLFF
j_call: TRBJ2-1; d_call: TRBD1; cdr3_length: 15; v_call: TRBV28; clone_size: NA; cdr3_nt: TGTGCCAGCAGGGGTGGAGACAGGGGGTTGAATGAGCAGTTCTTC; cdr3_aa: CASRGGDRGLNEQFF
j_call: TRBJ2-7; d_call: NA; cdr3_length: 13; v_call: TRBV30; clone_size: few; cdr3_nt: TGTGCCTGGAGTGCGGGACTTATCTACGAGCAGTACTTC; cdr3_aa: CAWSAGLIYEQYF
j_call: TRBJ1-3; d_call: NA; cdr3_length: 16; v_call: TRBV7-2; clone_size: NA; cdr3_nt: TGTGCCAGCAGCTTCGGACAGCCGAACTCTGGAAACACCATATATTTT; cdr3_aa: CASSFGQPNSGNTIYF
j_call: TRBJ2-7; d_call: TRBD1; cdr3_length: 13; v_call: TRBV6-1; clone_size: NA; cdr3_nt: TGTGCCAGCAGGGGACAGGGGGCTTACGAGCAGTACTTC; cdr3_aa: CASRGQGAYEQYF
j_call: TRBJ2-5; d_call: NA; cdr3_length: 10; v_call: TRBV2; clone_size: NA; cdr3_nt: TGTGCCCTGGGGGGAGAGACCCAGTACTTC; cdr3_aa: CALGGETQYF
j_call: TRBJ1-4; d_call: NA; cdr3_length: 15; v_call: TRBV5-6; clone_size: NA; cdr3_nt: TGTGCCAGCAGCACCTACAGATCGACGAGTGAAAAACTGTTTTTT; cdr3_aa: CASSTYRSTSEKLFF
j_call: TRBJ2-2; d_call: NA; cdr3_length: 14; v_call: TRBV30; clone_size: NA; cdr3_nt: TGTGCCTGGGTCCGGGCTACTAGGACCGGGGAGCTGTTTTTT; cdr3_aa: CAWVRATRTGELFF
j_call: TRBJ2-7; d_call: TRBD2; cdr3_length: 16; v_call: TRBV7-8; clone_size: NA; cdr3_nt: TGTGCCAGCAGCCCACGGACTAGCGGGAGCTCCTACGAGCAGTACTTC; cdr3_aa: CASSPRTSGSSYEQYF
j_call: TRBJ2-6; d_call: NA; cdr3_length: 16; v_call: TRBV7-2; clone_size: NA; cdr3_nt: TGTGCCAGCAGCTTAGTAGGTCTCTCTGGGGCCAACGTCCTGACTTTC; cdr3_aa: CASSLVGLSGANVLTF
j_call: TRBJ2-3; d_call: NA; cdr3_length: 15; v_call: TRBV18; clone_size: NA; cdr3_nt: TGTGCCAGCTCACAAGGGGGGATGGCAGCAGATACGCAGTATTTT; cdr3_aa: CASSQGGMAADTQYF
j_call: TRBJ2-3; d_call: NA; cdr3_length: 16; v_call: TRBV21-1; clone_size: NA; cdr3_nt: TGTGCCAGCAGCTCAGGTAAAGGACTCCACACAGATACGCAGTATTTT; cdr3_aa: CASSSGKGLHTDTQYF
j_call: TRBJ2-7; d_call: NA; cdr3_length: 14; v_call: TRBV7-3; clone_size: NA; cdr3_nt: TGTGCCAGCAGCTTATCCGCAGGGTCCTACGAGCAGTACTTC; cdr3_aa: CASSLSAGSYEQYF
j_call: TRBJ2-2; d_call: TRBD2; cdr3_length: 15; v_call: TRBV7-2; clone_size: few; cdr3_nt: TGTGCCAGCAGCCCTCTCCCGGGGGGCACCGGGGAGCTGTTTTTT; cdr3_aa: CASSPLPGGTGELFF
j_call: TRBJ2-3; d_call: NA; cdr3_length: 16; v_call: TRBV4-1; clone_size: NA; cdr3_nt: TGCGCCAGCAGCCAAGATTCGACGGGCGGGTGGGATACGCAGTATTTT; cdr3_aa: CASSQDSTGGWDTQYF
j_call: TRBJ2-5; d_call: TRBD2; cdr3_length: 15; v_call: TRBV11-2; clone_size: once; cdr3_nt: TGTGCCAGCAGCTTGGGACTAGGGTACCAAGAGACCCAGTACTTC; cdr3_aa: CASSLGLGYQETQYF
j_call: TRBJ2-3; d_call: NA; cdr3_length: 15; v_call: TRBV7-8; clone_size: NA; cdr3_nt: TGTGCCAGCAGCTTAGACCGGGAGTGGGCAGATACGCAGTATTTT; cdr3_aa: CASSLDREWADTQYF
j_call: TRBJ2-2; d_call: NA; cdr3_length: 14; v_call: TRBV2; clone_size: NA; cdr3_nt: TGTGCCAGTACTCTAAGGGGTAACACCGGGGAGCTGTTTTTT; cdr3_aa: CASTLRGNTGELFF
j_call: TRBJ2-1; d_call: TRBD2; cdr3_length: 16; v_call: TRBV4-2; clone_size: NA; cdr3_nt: TGTGCCAGCAGCCAAGAAGGCGGGGGGGCCTACAATGAGCAGTTCTTC; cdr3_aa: CASSQEGGGAYNEQFF
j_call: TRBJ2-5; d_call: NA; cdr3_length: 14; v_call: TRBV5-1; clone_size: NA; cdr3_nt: TGCGCCAGCAGCTTAGAGGGGACCACAGAGACCCAGTACTTC; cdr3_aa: CASSLEGTTETQYF
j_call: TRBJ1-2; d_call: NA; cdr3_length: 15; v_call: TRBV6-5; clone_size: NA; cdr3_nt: TGTGCCAGCAGTTACTCCCAGGGAGATGAATATGGCTACACCTTC; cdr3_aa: CASSYSQGDEYGYTF
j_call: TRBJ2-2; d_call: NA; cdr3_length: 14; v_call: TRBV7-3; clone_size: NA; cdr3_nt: TGTGCCAGCAGCTTTAACGGAAACACCGGGGAGCTGTTTTTT; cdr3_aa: CASSFNGNTGELFF
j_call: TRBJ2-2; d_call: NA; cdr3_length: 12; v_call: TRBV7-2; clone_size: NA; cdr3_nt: TGTGCCAGCACGGATAGGAACGGGGAGCTGTTTTTT; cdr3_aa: CASTDRNGELFF
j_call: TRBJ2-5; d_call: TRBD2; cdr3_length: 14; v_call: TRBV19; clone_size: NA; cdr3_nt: TGTGCCAGTTCCAATCTAGCGGATCAAGAGACCCAGTACTTC; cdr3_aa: CASSNLADQETQYF
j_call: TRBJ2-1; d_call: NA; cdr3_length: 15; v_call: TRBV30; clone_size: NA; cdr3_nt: TGTGCCTGGAGTAAGATGGGGAATCCATACAATGAGCAGTTCTTC; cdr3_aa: CAWSKMGNPYNEQFF
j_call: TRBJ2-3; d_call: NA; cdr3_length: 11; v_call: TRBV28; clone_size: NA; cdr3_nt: TGTGCCAGCAGCCGAATAACTACGCAGTATTTT; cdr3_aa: CASSRITTQYF
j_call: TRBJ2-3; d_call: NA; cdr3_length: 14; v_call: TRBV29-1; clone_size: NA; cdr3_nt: TGCAGCGTTTCGGAACGAGGGGCCGCAGATACGCAGTATTTT; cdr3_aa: CSVSERGAADTQYF
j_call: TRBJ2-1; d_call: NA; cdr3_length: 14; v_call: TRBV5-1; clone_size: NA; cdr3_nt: TGCGCCAGCAGCTTGGAAGGACTATTCAATGAGCAGTTCTTC; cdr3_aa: CASSLEGLFNEQFF